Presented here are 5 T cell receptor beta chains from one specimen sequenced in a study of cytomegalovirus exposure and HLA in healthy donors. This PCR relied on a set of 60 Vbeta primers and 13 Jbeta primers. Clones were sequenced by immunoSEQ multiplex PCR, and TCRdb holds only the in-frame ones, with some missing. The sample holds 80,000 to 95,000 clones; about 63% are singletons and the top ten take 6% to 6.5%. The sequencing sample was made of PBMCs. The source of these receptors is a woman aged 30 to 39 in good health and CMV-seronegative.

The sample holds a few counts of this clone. The CDR3 spells CASTQGQGREKLFF. CDR3 bases: TGTGCCAGCACTCAGGGACAGGGACGAGAAAAACTGTTTTTT. This chain joins TRBV6-5 and TRBJ1-4; 9 bases match TRBD1. The CDR3 contains 14 residues. CDR1 is MNHEY and CDR2 is SVGAGI in the germline V gene. V was pared by 7 bases and J by 8 bases, with 8 bases of the junction left unmatched.

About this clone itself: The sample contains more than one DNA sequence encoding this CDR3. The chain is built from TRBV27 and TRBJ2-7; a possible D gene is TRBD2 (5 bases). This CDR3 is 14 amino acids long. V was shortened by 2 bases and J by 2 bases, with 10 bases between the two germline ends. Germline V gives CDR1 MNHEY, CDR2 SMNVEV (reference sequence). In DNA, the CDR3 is TGTGCCAGCAGTTTAGCGGGCGGACCCTACGAGCAGTACTTC. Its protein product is CASSLAGGPYEQYF.

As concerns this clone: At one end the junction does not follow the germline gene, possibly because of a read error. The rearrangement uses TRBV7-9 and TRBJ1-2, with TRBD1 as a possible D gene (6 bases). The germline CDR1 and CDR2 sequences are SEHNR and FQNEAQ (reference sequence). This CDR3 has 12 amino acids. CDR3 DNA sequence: TGTTCCAGCAGCTTATGGCGGGGGCACTACACCTTC. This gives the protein CSSSLWRGHYTF. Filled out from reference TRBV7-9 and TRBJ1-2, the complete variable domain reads DTGVSQNPRHKITKRGQNVTFRCDPISEHNRLYWYRQTLGQGPEFLTYFQNEAQLEKSRLLSDRFSAERPKGSFSTLEIQRTEQGDSAMYLCSSSLWRGHYTFGSGTRLTVV.

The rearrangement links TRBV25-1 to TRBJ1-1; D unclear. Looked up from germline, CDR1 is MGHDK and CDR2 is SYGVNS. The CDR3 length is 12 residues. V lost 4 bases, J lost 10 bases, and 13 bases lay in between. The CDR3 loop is CASSGNSGRAFF. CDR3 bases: TGTGCCAGCAGTGGGAATTCCGGGAGAGCTTTCTTT.

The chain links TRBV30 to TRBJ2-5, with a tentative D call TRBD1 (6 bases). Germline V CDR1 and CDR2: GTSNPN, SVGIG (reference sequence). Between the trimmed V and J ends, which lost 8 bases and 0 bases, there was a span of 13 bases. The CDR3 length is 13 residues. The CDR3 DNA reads TGTGCCGGGACGGGACAAGACCAAGAGACCCAGTACTTC. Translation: CAGTGQDQETQYF. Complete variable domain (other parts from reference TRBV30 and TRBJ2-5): SQTIHQWPATLVQPVGSPLSLECTVEGTSNPNLYWYRQAAGRGLQLLFYSVGIGQISSEVPQNLSASRPQDRQFILSSKKLLLSDSGFYLCAGTGQDQETQYFGPGTRLLVL.